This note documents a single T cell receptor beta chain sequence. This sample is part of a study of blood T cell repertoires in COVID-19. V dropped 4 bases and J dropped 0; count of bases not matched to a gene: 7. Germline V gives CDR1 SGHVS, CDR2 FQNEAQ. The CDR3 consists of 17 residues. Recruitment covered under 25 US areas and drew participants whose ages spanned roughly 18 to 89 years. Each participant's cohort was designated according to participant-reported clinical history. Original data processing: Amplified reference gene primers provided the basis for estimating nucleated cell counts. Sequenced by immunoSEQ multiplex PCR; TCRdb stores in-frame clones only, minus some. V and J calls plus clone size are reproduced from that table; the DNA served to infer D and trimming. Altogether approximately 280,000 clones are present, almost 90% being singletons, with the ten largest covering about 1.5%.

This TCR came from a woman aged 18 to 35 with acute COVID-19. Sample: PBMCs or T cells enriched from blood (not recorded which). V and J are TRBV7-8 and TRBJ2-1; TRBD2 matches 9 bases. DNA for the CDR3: TGTGCCAGCAGCTCCCCGGGAGCGGGAGGCTCCTACAATGAGCAGTTCTTC. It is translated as CASSSPGAGGSYNEQFF.